The source of this T cell receptor (beta chain) is a study of blood T cell repertoires in COVID-19. Profiling relied on immunoSEQ multiplex PCR, and the TCRdb table lists in-frame clones only, not all of them. The table has around 250,000 clones, 75% to 90% seen once. Germline-derived CDR1 and CDR2 are SGHAT and FQNNGV. V gave up 0 bases and J gave up 0 bases, with 18 bases separating them. The CDR3 loop spans 18 amino acids. The chain recombines TRBV11-2 with TRBJ2-7; D is perhaps TRBD1 (6 bases). The clonotype originates from a woman in her thirties or forties who had recovered from COVID-19. Specimen: peripheral blood. CDR3 DNA sequence: TGTGCCAGCAGCTTAGATCTGGTAGTAAGGGGGAACTCCTACGAGCAGTACTTC. This sequence encodes CASSLDLVVRGNSYEQYF. The full variable domain, with the rest looked up from reference TRBV11-2 and TRBJ2-7, is EAGVAQSPRYKIIEKRQSVAFWCNPISGHATLYWYQQILGQGPKLLIQFQNNGVVDDSQLPKDRFSAERLKGVDSTLKIQPAKLEDSAVYLCASSLDLVVRGNSYEQYFGPGTRLTVT.